This passage covers 17 T cell receptor beta chains from one sample sequenced in a study of shared clonotypes between healthy human individuals. Profiled with immunoSEQ multiplex PCR; TCRdb holds only in-frame clones, not every one. This sample carries almost 700,000 clones, 92% of them seen once, and the ten largest clones take about a quarter. CD45RO-negative CD8 cells positively selected for CCR7 made up the naive population, which excluded terminally differentiated effector memory CD45RA+ cells. The sequenced sample consisted of naive CD8+ T cells sorted from blood. These TCRs come from a man aged 25 to 45 in good health.

J is TRBJ2-7 and V is TRBV27; D unresolved. Trimming took off 5 bases at V and 4 bases at J, with 24 bases between the two ends. Germline V gene sequence: CDR1 MNHEY, CDR2 SMNVEV (reference sequence). The CDR3 is made up of 17 amino acids. CDR3 nucleotide sequence: TGTGCCAGCAGTGAATATCCCTCTGGACCCCTCGCGTACGAGCAGTACTTC. It specifies CASSEYPSGPLAYEQYF.

Remarks on this clone: Germline is not matched at one junction end, which may reflect a read error. The sample contains more than one DNA sequence encoding this CDR3. This sequence joins TRBV7-9 and TRBJ2-7; no reliable D call. The CDR3 spans 12 residues. Per the germline V gene, CDR1 is SEHNR and CDR2 is FQNEAQ (reference sequence). CDR3 loop: CASSLGSYEQYF. The CDR3 bases are TGTGCCAGCAGTTTAGGATCCTACGAGCAGTACTTC.

V usage is TRBV29-1 and J usage is TRBJ2-2; a weak D match, TRBD1 (6 bases). This CDR3 has 15 residues. Trimming left V 7 bases short and J 3 bases short, with 18 bases between. Germline V gene lookup returns CDR1 SQVTM and CDR2 ANQGSEA. The CDR3 DNA reads as TGCAGCGCACTTTTAGGGCAGGGGTACACCGGGGAGCTGTTTTTT. Amino acids: CSALLGQGYTGELFF.

The genes are TRBV5-6 and TRBJ2-1; possibly TRBD2 for D (7 bases). V was clipped by 2 bases and J by 10 bases, with 13 bases between them. Germline values: CDR1 SGHDT, CDR2 YYEEEE. The CDR3 contains 13 residues. CDR3: CASSLGGAPEQFF. The CDR3, as DNA: TGTGCCAGCAGCTTAGGGGGGGCCCCGGAGCAGTTCTTC.

The J gene is TRBJ2-1, the V gene TRBV7-2; 8 bases fit TRBD1. The V gene's germline CDR1 is SGHTA and CDR2 FQGNSA. Trimming cost V 4 bases and J 6 bases; bases outside gene matches: 5. CDR3 length: 14 amino acids. The CDR3 DNA reads as TGTGCCAGCAGCTCCAGACAGGGGTTCAATGAGCAGTTCTTC. It translates to CASSSRQGFNEQFF.

The chain couples TRBV6-6 to TRBJ1-2, with D possibly matching TRBD1 (6 bases). V was pared by 7 bases and J by 4 bases, with 19 bases between. Germline V gene lookup returns CDR1 MNHNY and CDR2 SVGAGI (reference sequence). This CDR3 spans 15 amino acids. In nucleotides, the CDR3 is TGTGCCAGCAACGCGAACAGGGTCGACCTCTATGGCTACACCTTC. It specifies CASNANRVDLYGYTF.

This clone was observed once. V usage is TRBV10-1 and J usage is TRBJ2-3; possible D gene TRBD2, 6 bases. Looked up from germline, CDR1 is WNHNN and CDR2 is SYGVQD (reference sequence). V was shortened by 3 bases and J by 4 bases, with 14 bases between the two germline ends. The length of the CDR3 is 15 residues. The CDR3 DNA sequence: TGCGCCAGCAGTGAAGACGGGAGTTTCGCAGATACGCAGTATTTT. Amino acids: CASSEDGSFADTQYF.

The chain is built from TRBV6-4 and TRBJ2-2; TRBD2 matches 8 bases. Germline lookup yields CDR1 MRHNA and CDR2 SNTAGT. The CDR3 sequence is 15 residues long. Losses at the gene ends were 4 bases for V and 4 bases for J; bases not matched to a gene: 5. The chain's CDR3 is CASSGRAGATGELFF. The CDR3 nucleotides read TGTGCCAGCAGTGGCCGAGCGGGGGCCACCGGGGAGCTGTTTTTT.

The chain has TRBV15 and TRBJ2-7, with TRBD1 identical over 7 bases. With V trimmed by 7 bases and J by 0 bases, 3 bases remained unmatched. Per the germline V gene, CDR1 is LNHNV and CDR2 is YYDKDF (reference sequence). This CDR3 is 13 amino acids long. The CDR3 bases are TGTGCCACCACTGGACAGGACTCCTACGAGCAGTACTTC. Its protein is CATTGQDSYEQYF.

The rearrangement uses TRBV7-9 and TRBJ2-7; D ambiguous. CDR3 length: 12 residues. Trimming pared 7 bases from V and 5 bases from J, leaving 12 bases between. Germline V gives CDR1 SEHNR, CDR2 FQNEAQ (reference sequence). The CDR3 here is CASTQDEDEQYF. The CDR3 nucleotides read TGTGCCAGCACCCAAGACGAAGACGAGCAGTACTTC.

This sequence joins TRBV6-1 and TRBJ1-5; TRBD1 matches 8 bases. The CDR3 is 14 amino acids. The V segment lost 6 bases and the J segment 7 bases; nucleotides outside the gene matches: 8. CDR1 and CDR2 (germline): MNHNS, SASEGT. CDR3 sequence reads: CASRGQGYLQPQHF. CDR3 nucleotides: TGTGCCAGCAGAGGACAGGGTTATTTGCAGCCCCAGCATTTT.

This clone appeared once. The V and J genes are TRBV7-9 and TRBJ2-7, with D unclear. CDR1 is SEHNR, CDR2 FQNEAQ, per germline (reference sequence). The CDR3 is 14 residues long. Trimming took off 2 bases at V and 7 bases at J, with 15 bases between the two ends. Here the CDR3 reads CASSLRPRFWEQYF. The DNA for the CDR3 is TGTGCCAGCAGCTTACGTCCCCGGTTTTGGGAGCAGTACTTC.

V gene TRBV11-2 combines with J gene TRBJ2-3; a possible D gene is TRBD2 (6 bases). Germline V gene lookup returns CDR1 SGHAT and CDR2 FQNNGV. The CDR3 sequence is 15 residues long. With 5 bases removed from V and 0 bases from J, the gap between germline ends came to 12 bases. The CDR3 sequence: CASSRTLASTDTQYF. Written as DNA, the CDR3 is TGTGCCAGCAGCCGTACTCTAGCGAGCACAGATACGCAGTATTTT.

This clone appeared once. V is TRBV7-9 and J is TRBJ2-1; 7 bases line up with TRBD1. The germline gives CDR1 SEHNR, CDR2 FQNEAQ (reference sequence). This CDR3 has 17 amino acids. J gave up 4 bases and V 4 bases, and 13 bases lay outside the gene matches. The CDR3 here is CASSSPFDRDSYNEQFF. CDR3 DNA: TGTGCCAGCAGCTCTCCCTTTGACAGGGATTCGTACAATGAGCAGTTCTTC.

J is TRBJ2-1 and V is TRBV19, with D possibly being TRBD2 (5 bases). Trimming removed 5 bases at V and 0 bases at J, with 11 bases between. The CDR3 spans 15 residues. The V gene's germline CDR1 is LNHDA and CDR2 SQIVND (reference sequence). This CDR3 reads CASSSYGNSYNEQFF. In DNA, the CDR3 is TGTGCCAGTAGTTCCTACGGGAACTCCTACAATGAGCAGTTCTTC. Full variable domain (outside the CDR3, taken from reference TRBV19 and TRBJ2-1): DGGITQSPKYLFRKEGQNVTLSCEQNLNHDAMYWYRQDPGQGLRLIYYSQIVNDFQKGDIAEGYSVSREKKESFPLTVTSAQKNPTAFYLCASSSYGNSYNEQFFGPGTRLTVL.

This clone was picked up one time. This rearrangement joins TRBV11-2 to TRBJ2-2, with a possible D match to TRBD2 (6 bases). The CDR3 totals 12 residues. Germline V gives CDR1 SGHAT, CDR2 FQNNGV. The V gene lost 6 bases and the J gene lost 6 bases, with 8 bases spanning the gap. CDR3 amino acids: CASRRLAGELFF. CDR3 DNA sequence: TGTGCCAGCAGAAGACTAGCCGGGGAGCTGTTTTTT.

This clone was seen just once. This sequence joins TRBV6-6 and TRBJ2-2; 10 nucleotides agree with TRBD1. V trimming: 4 bases; J trimming: 6 bases; junction bases outside the gene matches: 5. Germline assignment: CDR1 MNHNY and CDR2 SVGAGI (reference sequence). This CDR3 contains 15 residues. CDR3 in amino acids: CASSSGTGAAGELFF. The CDR3 DNA reads TGTGCCAGCAGTTCCGGGACAGGGGCGGCCGGGGAGCTGTTTTTT.